This TCR beta chain was captured in a study of T cell responses to AZD1222 COVID-19 vaccine. Study-level findings and limits: Donors skewed white British and female; clonal diversity was possibly underestimated. Only after the peak T cell response were repertoires sampled. Spike as a whole was targeted by vaccine-associated CD4 TCRs, dominant at 160-218 and 743-854.

This table comes from immunoSEQ multiplex PCR, and its TCRdb copy is limited to in-frame clones, with some not included. The sample holds 90,000 to 120,000 clones, around 89% seen once. From germline, CDR1 is SQVTM and CDR2 ANQGSEA. This CDR3 spans 15 amino acids. The junction had 6 bases not matched to a gene; V was cut back by 5 bases and J by 5 bases. Comment on this clone: Its matching antigen is unknown.

The chain links TRBV29-1 to TRBJ2-4, with 13 positions matching TRBD2. This clonotype was obtained from an adult in good health. The specimen comprised peripheral blood, sampled on day 0 of AZD1222 vaccination. The CDR3 here is CSVPETSGGQNIQYF. The CDR3 region has the DNA TGCAGCGTTCCAGAGACTAGCGGGGGGCAAAACATTCAGTACTTC.